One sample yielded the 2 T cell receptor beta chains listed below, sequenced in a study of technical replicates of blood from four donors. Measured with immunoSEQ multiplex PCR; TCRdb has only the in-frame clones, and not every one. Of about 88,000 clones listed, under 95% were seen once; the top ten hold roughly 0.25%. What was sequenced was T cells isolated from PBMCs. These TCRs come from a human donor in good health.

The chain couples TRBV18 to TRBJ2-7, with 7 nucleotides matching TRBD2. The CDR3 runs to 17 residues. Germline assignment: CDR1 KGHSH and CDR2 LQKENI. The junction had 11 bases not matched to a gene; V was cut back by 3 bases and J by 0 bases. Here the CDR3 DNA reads TGTGCCAGCTCACCCTCGGGGCTAGCGGTGAGCTCCTACGAGCAGTACTTC. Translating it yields CASSPSGLAVSSYEQYF. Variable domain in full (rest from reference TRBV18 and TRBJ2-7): NAGVMQNPRHLVRRRGQEARLRCSPMKGHSHVYWYRQLPEEGLKFMVYLQKENIIDESGMPKERFSAEFPKEGPSILRIQQVVRGDSAAYFCASSPSGLAVSSYEQYFGPGTRLTVT.

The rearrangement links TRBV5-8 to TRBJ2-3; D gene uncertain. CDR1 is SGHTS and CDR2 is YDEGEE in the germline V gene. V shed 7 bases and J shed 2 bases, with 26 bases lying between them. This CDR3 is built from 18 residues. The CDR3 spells CASSQQLGTHRYTDTQYF. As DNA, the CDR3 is TGTGCCAGCTCGCAGCAGCTTGGAACCCACAGATACACAGATACGCAGTATTTT.